One sample yielded the 15 T cell receptor beta chains listed below, sequenced in a study of blood T cell repertoires in COVID-19. TCRdb keeps only in-frame clones here, not all; method: immunoSEQ multiplex PCR. The repertoire holds around 190,000 clones, with more than 85% as singletons. The source material was peripheral blood. The receptor source for this set is a man aged 30-40 years with acute or convalescent COVID-19.

V usage is TRBV24-1 and J usage is TRBJ2-2; D is ambiguous. The CDR3 contains 14 residues. V gave up 7 bases and J gave up 7 bases, with 15 bases separating them. The germline V gene has CDR1 KGHDR and CDR2 SFDVKD. The CDR3 reads CATRRSDAGGELFF. In nucleotides, the CDR3 is TGTGCCACCAGACGCAGTGATGCAGGCGGGGAGCTGTTTTTT.

The rearrangement joins TRBV5-1 to TRBJ2-7; the match to TRBD1 covers 7 bases. Germline trimming cut 3 bases from V and 3 bases from J; bases unmatched to any gene: 9. The CDR3 is made up of 15 amino acids. The germline CDR1 and CDR2 sequences are SGHRS and YFSETQ. The CDR3: CASSWSQGDYYEQYF. CDR3 in DNA: TGCGCCAGCAGCTGGAGCCAGGGGGATTACTACGAGCAGTACTTC.

This chain connects TRBV27 to TRBJ2-7; 7 nucleotides align to TRBD1. Trimming took 5 bases from V and 4 from J; bases not matched to a gene: 11. The CDR3 sequence is 15 residues long. Germline V CDR1 and CDR2: MNHEY, SMNVEV (reference sequence). This CDR3 is CASSGLLTGKYEQYF. The CDR3 nucleotides are TGTGCCAGCAGTGGGCTCCTGACAGGGAAGTACGAGCAGTACTTC.

V is TRBV6-5 and J is TRBJ2-7; possible D gene TRBD2, 5 bases. Germline CDR1 is MNHEY and CDR2 is SVGAGI. Trimming removed 10 bases at V and 4 bases at J, with 17 bases between. This CDR3 has 13 amino acids. The CDR3 sequence: CATWAQEAYEQYF. CDR3 DNA: TGTGCCACCTGGGCCCAGGAGGCTTACGAGCAGTACTTC.

V and J are TRBV6-1 and TRBJ1-5, with no clear D. This CDR3 region has 13 residues. The germline V gene encodes CDR1 MNHNS and CDR2 SASEGT. Trimming cost V 3 bases and J 4 bases, with 7 bases left between them. CDR3 in amino acids: CASSEWQNQPQHF. DNA for the CDR3: TGTGCCAGCAGTGAGTGGCAAAATCAGCCCCAGCATTTT.

The CDR3 sequence: CASSELLAGGPPNEQFF. CDR3 nucleotide sequence: TGTGCCAGCAGTGAACTACTAGCGGGAGGGCCCCCCAATGAGCAGTTCTTC. V and J are TRBV6-1 and TRBJ2-1; 13 bases match TRBD2. Per the germline V gene, CDR1 is MNHNS and CDR2 is SASEGT. The V and J ends lost 2 bases and 6 bases, in that order; junction bases with no gene match: 7. The CDR3 runs to 17 residues.

The genes are TRBV30 and TRBJ1-6, with D hard to call. V was shortened by 2 bases and J by 5 bases, with 7 bases between the two germline ends. Germline V gene lookup returns CDR1 GTSNPN and CDR2 SVGIG (reference sequence). The CDR3 loop spans 13 amino acids. The CDR3, as DNA: TGTGCCTGGAGTCTAAAGCATAATTCACCCCTCCACTTT. This gives the protein CAWSLKHNSPLHF.

The CDR3, as DNA: TGTGCCAGCAGTGAGGGGACAGACTACAATGAGCAGTTCTTC. Translation: CASSEGTDYNEQFF. The chain combines TRBV6-4 with TRBJ2-1, with 7 nucleotides matching TRBD1. This CDR3 comprises 14 residues. V lost 3 bases to trimming and J lost 3 bases; unmatched junction nucleotides: 2. In germline, CDR1 is MRHNA, CDR2 SNTAGT.

The chain joins TRBV19 to TRBJ2-2; perhaps TRBD1 as D (6 bases). Trimming cost V 5 bases and J 5 bases, with 15 bases left between them. Germline V lookup: CDR1 LNHDA, CDR2 SQIVND (reference sequence). The CDR3 length is 15 residues. CDR3 DNA: TGTGCCAGTAGTCACAGGGCGGCGGGTACCGGGGAGCTGTTTTTT. It codes for CASSHRAAGTGELFF.

This clone appeared a few times. Relative to the germline gene, one junction end is altered; a read error may explain this. This chain joins TRBV5-5 and TRBJ1-6, with D possibly being TRBD1 (6 bases). This CDR3 has 14 amino acids. The V gene's germline CDR1 is SGHKS and CDR2 YYEKEE (reference sequence). In nucleotides, the CDR3 is TGTGCCAGCACCTTGGACAGCCGTAATTCACCCCTCCACTTT. Translating it yields CASTLDSRNSPLHF.

The CDR3 protein is CASSEDTLYGYTF. DNA of the CDR3: TGTGCCAGCAGTGAGGACACCCTCTATGGCTACACCTTC. V usage is TRBV2 and J usage is TRBJ1-2; tentatively, D is TRBD1 (5 bases). CDR3 size: 13 residues. Per germline, CDR1 SNHLY and CDR2 FYNNEI. The V gene lost 3 bases and the J gene lost 4 bases, with 9 bases spanning the gap.

This rearrangement joins TRBV28 to TRBJ1-1; D unresolved. Trimming stripped 5 bases from V and 2 bases from J, with 6 bases between. Germline V lookup: CDR1 MDHEN, CDR2 SYDVKM. The CDR3 is made up of 12 amino acids. This CDR3 reads CASSQTNTEAFF. The CDR3 DNA is TGTGCCAGCAGTCAGACTAACACTGAAGCTTTCTTT.

The chain couples TRBV7-3 to TRBJ2-2; possibly TRBD1 for D (6 bases). Germline CDR1 reads SGHTA; CDR2 reads FQGTGA. Trimming took off 0 bases at V and 4 bases at J, with 9 bases between the two ends. The CDR3 has 15 residues. Here the CDR3 DNA reads TGTGCCAGCAGCTTAACGGGGGCCAGCACCGGGGAGCTGTTTTTT. Amino acids: CASSLTGASTGELFF.

The V call is TRBV5-5, the J call TRBJ1-5; D remains ambiguous. Trimming pared 2 bases from V and 0 bases from J, leaving 6 bases between. Germline CDR1 is SGHKS and CDR2 is YYEKEE (reference sequence). This CDR3 is 14 amino acids long. The CDR3 sequence is CASSFQLSNQPQHF. The CDR3 DNA reads TGTGCCAGCAGCTTTCAACTTAGCAATCAGCCCCAGCATTTT.

The chain couples TRBV5-1 to TRBJ2-2; D gene ambiguous. The CDR3 runs 13 residues. Deletions cut 0 bases from V and 7 bases from J, with 7 bases between. Germline CDR1 reads SGHRS; CDR2 reads YFSETQ. CDR3 bases: TGCGCCAGCAGCTTGGTAGAGAACGGGGAGCTGTTTTTT. It encodes CASSLVENGELFF.